This TCR beta chain is from a study of long-term antiretroviral therapy in people with HIV. Trimming pared 2 bases from V and 2 bases from J, leaving 7 bases between. Germline lookup yields CDR1 SGHTA and CDR2 FQGNSA. The CDR3 is 13 residues long. This clone came up a few times. Samples were assayed with immunoSEQ v3.0 at survey level. Data came from immunoSEQ multiplex PCR; TCRdb stores just in-frame clones and leaves some out. The sample shows around 21,000 clones, approximately 90% of them seen only once. Sample: unsorted PBMCs, taken approximately 4.5 years before starting antiretroviral therapy. This TCR came from a woman younger than 45 with HIV. This rearrangement joins TRBV7-2 to TRBJ2-7, with D tentatively TRBD1 (6 bases). The CDR3: CASSLTGTYEQYF. CDR3 DNA: TGTGCCAGCAGCTTAACAGGGACCTACGAGCAGTACTTC.